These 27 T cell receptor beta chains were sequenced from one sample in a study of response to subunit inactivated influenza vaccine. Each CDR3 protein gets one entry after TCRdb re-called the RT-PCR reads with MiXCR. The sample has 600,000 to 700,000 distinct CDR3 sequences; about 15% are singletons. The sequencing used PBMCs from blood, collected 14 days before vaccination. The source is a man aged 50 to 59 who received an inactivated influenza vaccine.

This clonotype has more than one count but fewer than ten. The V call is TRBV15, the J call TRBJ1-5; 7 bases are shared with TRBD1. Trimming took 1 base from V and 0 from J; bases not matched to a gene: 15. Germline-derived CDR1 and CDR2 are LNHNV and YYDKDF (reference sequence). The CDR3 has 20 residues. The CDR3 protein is CATSRAYRGAGPYSNQPQHF. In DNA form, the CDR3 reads TGTGCCACCAGCAGAGCCTACAGGGGCGCCGGGCCTTATAGCAATCAGCCCCAGCATTTT. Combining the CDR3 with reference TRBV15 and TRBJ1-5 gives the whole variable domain DAMVIQNPRYQVTQFGKPVTLSCSQTLNHNVMYWYQQKSSQAPKLLFHYYDKDFNNEADTPDNFQSRRPNTSFCFLDIRSPGLGDTAMYLCATSRAYRGAGPYSNQPQHFGDGTRLSIL.

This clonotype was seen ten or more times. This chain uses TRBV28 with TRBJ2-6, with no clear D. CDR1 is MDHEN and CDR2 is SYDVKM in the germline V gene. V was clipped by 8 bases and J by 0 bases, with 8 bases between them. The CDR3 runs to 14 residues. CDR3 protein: CASSYPSGANVLTF. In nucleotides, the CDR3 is TGTGCCAGCTCCTATCCCTCTGGGGCCAACGTCCTGACTTTC.

CDR3 amino acids: CASSQVRFGEETQYF. The CDR3, as DNA: TGTGCCAGCAGCCAAGTTAGGTTTGGGGAAGAGACCCAGTACTTC. The chain carries TRBV4-2 and TRBJ2-5; D is unresolved. V gave up 1 base and J gave up 3 bases, with 12 bases separating them. CDR3 size: 15 residues. Germline CDR1 is LGHNA and CDR2 is YNFKEQ.

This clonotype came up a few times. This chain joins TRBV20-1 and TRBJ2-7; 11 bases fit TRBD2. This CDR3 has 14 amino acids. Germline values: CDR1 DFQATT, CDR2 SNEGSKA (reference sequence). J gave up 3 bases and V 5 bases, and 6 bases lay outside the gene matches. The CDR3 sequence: CSALTGTSGYEQYF. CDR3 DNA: TGCAGTGCTTTGACCGGGACTAGCGGCTACGAGCAGTACTTC.

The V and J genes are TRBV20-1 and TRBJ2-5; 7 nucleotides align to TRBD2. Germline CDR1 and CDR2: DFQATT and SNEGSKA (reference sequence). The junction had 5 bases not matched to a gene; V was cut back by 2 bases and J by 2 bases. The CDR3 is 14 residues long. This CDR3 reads CSARLGGRQETQYF. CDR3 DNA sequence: TGCAGTGCTAGACTCGGGGGGAGGCAAGAGACCCAGTACTTC.

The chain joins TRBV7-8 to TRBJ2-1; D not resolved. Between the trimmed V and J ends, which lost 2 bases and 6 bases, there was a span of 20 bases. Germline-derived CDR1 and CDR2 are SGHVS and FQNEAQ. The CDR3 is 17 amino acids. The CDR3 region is CASSLIWSSQSANEQFF. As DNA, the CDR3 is TGTGCCAGCAGCTTAATCTGGTCCAGTCAGAGTGCCAATGAGCAGTTCTTC.

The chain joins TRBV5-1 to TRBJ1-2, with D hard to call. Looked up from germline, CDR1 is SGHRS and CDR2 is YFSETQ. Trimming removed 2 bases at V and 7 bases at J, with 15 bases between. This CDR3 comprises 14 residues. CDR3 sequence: CASSLSLGNGGYTF. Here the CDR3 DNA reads TGCGCCAGCAGCTTATCTCTGGGGAATGGTGGCTACACCTTC.

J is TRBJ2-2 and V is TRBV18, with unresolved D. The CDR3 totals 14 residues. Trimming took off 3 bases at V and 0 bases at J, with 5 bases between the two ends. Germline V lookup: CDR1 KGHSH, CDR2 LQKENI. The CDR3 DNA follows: TGTGCCAGCTCACCTGCATCGAACACCGGGGAGCTGTTTTTT. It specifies CASSPASNTGELFF.

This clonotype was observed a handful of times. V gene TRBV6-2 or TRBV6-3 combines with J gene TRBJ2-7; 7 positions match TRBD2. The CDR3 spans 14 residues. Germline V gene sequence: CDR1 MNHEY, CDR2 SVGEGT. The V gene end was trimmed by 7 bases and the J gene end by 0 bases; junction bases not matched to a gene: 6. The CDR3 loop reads CASKMGGSSYEQYF. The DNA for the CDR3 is TGTGCCAGCAAAATGGGGGGGAGCTCCTACGAGCAGTACTTC.

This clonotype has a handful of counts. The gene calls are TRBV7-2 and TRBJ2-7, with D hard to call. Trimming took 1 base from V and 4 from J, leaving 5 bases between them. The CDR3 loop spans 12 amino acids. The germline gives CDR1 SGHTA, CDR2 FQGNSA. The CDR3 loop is CASSLGKYEQYF. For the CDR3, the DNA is TGTGCCAGCAGCTTAGGGAAGTACGAGCAGTACTTC.

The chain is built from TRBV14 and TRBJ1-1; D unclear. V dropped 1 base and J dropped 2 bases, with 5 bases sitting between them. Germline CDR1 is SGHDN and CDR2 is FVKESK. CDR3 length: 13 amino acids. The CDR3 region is CASSQVINTEAFF. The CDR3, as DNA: TGTGCCAGCAGCCAAGTGATCAACACTGAAGCTTTCTTT.

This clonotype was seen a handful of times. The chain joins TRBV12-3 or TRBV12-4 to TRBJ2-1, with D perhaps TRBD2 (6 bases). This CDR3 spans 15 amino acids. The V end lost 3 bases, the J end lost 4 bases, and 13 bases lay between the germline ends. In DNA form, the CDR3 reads TGTGCCAGCAGTTTTTTCAGCGGGCAATACAATGAGCAGTTCTTC. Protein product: CASSFFSGQYNEQFF.

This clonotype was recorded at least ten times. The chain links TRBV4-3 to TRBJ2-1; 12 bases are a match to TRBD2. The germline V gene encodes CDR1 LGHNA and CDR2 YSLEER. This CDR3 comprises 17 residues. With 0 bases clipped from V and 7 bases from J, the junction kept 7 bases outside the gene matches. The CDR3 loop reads CASSQEASGGVVNEQFF. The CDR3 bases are TGCGCCAGCAGCCAAGAGGCTAGCGGGGGGGTAGTTAATGAGCAGTTCTTC.

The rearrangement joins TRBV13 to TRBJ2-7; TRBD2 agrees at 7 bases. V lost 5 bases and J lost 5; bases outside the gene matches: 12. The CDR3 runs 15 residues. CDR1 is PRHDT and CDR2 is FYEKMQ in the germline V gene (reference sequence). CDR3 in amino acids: CASSPNGRAVDEQYF. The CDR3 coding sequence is TGTGCCAGCAGCCCCAATGGGAGGGCCGTCGACGAGCAGTACTTC.

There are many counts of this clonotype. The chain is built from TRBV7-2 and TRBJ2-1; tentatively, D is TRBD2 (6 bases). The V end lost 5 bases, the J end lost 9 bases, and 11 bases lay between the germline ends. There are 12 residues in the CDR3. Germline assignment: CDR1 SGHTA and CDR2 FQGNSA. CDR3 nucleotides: TGTGCCAGCAGCCCCGGAGGGTTTGAGCAGTTCTTC. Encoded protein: CASSPGGFEQFF.

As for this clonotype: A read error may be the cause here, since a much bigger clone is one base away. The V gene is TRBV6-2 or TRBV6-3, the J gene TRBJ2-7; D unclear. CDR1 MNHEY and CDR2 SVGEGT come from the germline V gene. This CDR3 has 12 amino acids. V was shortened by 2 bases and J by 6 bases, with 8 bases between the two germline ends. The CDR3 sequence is CASSYTWIEQYF. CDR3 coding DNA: TGTGCCAGCAGTTACACTTGGATCGAGCAGTACTTC.

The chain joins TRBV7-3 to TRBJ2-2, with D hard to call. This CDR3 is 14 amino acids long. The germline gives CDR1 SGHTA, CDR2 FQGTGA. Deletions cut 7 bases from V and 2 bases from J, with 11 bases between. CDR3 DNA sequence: TGTGCCAGCAACACGGCGGATAACACCGGGGAGCTGTTTTTT. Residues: CASNTADNTGELFF.

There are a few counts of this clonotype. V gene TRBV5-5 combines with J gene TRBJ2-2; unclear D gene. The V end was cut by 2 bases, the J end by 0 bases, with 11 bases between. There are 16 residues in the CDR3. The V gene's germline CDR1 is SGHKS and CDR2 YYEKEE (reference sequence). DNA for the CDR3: TGTGCCAGCAGCTTAGAAGGGCGCGCGAACACCGGGGAGCTGTTTTTT. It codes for CASSLEGRANTGELFF.

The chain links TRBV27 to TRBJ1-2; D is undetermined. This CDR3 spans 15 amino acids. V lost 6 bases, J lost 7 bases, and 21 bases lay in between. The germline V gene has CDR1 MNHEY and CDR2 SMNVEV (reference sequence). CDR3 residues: CASRRSGSGVGGYTF. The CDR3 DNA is TGTGCCAGCAGACGGTCGGGGAGTGGGGTAGGTGGCTACACCTTC.

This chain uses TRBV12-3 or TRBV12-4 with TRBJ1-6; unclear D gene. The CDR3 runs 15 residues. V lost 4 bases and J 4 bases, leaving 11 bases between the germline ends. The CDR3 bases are TGTGCCAGCAGTTCGTCGGGAAGTTATAATTCACCCCTCCACTTT. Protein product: CASSSSGSYNSPLHF.

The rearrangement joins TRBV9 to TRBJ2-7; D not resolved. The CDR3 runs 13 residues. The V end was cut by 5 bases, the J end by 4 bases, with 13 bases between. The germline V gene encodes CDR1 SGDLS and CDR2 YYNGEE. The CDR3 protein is CASSSTQGYEQYF. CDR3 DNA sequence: TGTGCCAGCAGTTCCACCCAAGGGTACGAGCAGTACTTC.

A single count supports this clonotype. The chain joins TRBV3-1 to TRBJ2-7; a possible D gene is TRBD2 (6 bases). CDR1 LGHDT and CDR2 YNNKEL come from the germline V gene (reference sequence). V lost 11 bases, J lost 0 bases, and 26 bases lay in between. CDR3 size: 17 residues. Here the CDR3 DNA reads TGTGCCTGCTGCCAAGATCTGGCGGGATCCCTCTCCTACGAGCAGTACTTC. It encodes CACCQDLAGSLSYEQYF.

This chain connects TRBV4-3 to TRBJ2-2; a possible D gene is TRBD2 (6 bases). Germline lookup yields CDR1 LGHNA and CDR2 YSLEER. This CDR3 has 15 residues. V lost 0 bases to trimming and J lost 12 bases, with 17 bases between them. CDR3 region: CASSQERRGREKLFF. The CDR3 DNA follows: TGCGCCAGCAGCCAAGAAAGGCGGGGCAGGGAGAAGCTGTTTTTT.

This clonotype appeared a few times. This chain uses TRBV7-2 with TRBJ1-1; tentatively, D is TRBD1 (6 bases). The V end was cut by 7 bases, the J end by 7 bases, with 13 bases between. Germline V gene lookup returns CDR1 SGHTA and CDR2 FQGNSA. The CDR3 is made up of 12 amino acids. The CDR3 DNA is TGTGCCAGCACCGTACTACAGGGTGAAGCTTTCTTT. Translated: CASTVLQGEAFF.

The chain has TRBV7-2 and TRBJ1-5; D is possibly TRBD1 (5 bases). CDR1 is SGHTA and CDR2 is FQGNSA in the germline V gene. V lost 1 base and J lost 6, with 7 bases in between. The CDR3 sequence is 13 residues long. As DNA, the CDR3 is TGTGCCAGCAGCTTAGGTGGGACTCAGCCCCAGCATTTT. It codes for CASSLGGTQPQHF.

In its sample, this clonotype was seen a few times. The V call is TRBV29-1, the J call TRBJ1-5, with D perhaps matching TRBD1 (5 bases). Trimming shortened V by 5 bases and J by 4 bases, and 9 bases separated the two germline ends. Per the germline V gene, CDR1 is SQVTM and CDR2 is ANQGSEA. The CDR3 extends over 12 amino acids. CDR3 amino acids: CSVRDLNQPQHF. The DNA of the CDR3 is TGCAGCGTTAGGGACCTAAATCAGCCCCAGCATTTT.

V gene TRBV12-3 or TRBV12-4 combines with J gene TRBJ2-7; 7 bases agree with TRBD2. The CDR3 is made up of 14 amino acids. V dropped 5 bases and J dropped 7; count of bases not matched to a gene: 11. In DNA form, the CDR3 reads TGTGCCAGCAGTCCAAACCGGGACTATTTGGAGCAGTACTTC. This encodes CASSPNRDYLEQYF.